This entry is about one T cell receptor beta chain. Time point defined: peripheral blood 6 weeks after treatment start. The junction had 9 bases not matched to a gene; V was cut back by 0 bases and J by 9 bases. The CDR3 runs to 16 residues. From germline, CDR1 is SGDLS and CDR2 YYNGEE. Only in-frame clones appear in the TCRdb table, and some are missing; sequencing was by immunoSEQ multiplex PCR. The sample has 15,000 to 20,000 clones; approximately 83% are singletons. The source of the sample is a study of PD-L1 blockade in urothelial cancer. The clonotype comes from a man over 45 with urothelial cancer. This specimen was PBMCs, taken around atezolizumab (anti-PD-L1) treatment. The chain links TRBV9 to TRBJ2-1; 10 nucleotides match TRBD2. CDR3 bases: TGTGCCAGCAGCGTAGAACAGCGGGGGGGCATAAGTGAGCAGTTCTTC. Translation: CASSVEQRGGISEQFF.